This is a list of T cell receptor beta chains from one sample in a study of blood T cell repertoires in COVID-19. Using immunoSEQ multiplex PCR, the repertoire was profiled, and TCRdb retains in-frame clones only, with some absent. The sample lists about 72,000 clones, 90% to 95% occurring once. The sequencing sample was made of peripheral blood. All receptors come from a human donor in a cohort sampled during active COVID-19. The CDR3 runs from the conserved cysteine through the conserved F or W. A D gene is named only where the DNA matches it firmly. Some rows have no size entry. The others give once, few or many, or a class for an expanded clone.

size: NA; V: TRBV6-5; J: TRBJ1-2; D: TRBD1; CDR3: CASNPTGGLGYGYTF; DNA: TGTGCCAGCAACCCGACAGGGGGCCTGGGCTATGGCTACACCTTC
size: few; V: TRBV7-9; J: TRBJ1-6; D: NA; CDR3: CASSLASDSTGSPLHF; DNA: TGTGCCAGCAGCTTAGCGAGCGACAGTACCGGATCACCCCTCCACTTT
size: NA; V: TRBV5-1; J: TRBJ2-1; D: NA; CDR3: CASRAASEDKNEQFF; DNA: TGCGCCAGCAGGGCGGCTAGCGAAGACAAAAATGAGCAGTTCTTC
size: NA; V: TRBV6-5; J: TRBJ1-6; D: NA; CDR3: CASSYSPRSPLHF; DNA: TGTGCCAGCAGTTACTCCCCACGGTCACCCCTCCACTTT
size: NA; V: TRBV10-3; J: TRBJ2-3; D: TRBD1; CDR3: CATRDRGLSSTDTQYF; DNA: TGTGCCACACGGGACAGGGGGCTTTCTAGCACAGATACGCAGTATTTT
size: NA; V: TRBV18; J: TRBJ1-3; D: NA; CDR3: CASSLNDRRSGNTIYF; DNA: TGTGCCAGCTCCCTGAACGACAGGCGCTCTGGAAACACCATATATTTT
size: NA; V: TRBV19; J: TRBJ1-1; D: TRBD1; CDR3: CASSRSRGQMNTEAFF; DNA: TGTGCCAGTAGTAGATCCCGGGGACAGATGAACACTGAAGCTTTCTTT
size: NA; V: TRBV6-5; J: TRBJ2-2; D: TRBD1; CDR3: CASRPQGAGELFF; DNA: TGTGCCAGCAGACCACAGGGGGCCGGGGAGCTGTTTTTT
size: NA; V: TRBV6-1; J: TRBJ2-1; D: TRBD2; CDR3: CASSDLAGSYNEQFF; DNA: TGTGCCAGCAGTGACCTAGCGGGCTCCTACAATGAGCAGTTCTTC
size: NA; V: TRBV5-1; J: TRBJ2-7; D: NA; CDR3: CASSLGGSPSSYEQYF; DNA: TGCGCCAGCAGCTTGGGCGGTAGCCCAAGCTCCTACGAGCAGTACTTC
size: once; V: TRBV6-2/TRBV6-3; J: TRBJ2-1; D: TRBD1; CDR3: CASSEGQGSYNEQFF; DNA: TGTGCCAGCAGCGAAGGACAGGGTAGCTACAATGAGCAGTTCTTC
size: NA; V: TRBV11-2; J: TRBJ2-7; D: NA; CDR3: CASSLGQTPYEQYF; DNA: TGTGCCAGCAGCTTAGGACAGACACCCTACGAGCAGTACTTC
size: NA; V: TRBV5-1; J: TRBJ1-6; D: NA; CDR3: CASSLGREGSPLHF; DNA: TGCGCCAGCAGCTTGGGCAGGGAAGGCTCACCCCTCCACTTT
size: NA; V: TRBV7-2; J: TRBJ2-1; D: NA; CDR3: CASSLAAGSYNEQFF; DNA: TGTGCCAGCAGCTTAGCCGCGGGGTCCTACAATGAGCAGTTCTTC
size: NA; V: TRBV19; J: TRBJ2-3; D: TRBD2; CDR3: CASSIVAGRTDTQYF; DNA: TGTGCCAGTAGTATAGTAGCGGGGCGCACAGATACGCAGTATTTT
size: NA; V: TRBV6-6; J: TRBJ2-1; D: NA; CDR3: CASSSLGVGEQFF; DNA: TGTGCCAGCAGTTCCCTCGGAGTTGGCGAGCAGTTCTTC
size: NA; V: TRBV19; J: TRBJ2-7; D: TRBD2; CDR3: CASSIGLAGGYEQYF; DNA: TGTGCCAGTAGTATAGGACTAGCGGGGGGCTACGAGCAGTACTTC
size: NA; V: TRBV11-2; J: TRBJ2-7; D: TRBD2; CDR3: CASSLDRLADYEQYF; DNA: TGTGCCAGCAGCTTAGACCGCCTAGCGGACTACGAGCAGTACTTC
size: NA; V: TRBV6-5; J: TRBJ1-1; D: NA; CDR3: CASTRTVNTEAFF; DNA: TGTGCCAGCACGCGTACAGTGAACACTGAAGCTTTCTTT